Listed here is a single T cell receptor beta chain. The germline CDR1 and CDR2 sequences are SGHRS and YFSETQ. The V end was cut by 4 bases, the J end by 4 bases, with 15 bases between. The CDR3 has 16 residues. The data were taken from a study of blood T cell repertoires in COVID-19. Turning to the study itself: The analysed material was cDNA or gDNA that came from T cells, B-cell-depleted T cells, or PBMCs.

Clones were read by immunoSEQ multiplex PCR, and TCRdb kept only the in-frame ones, dropping some. In the table there are approximately 28,000 clones, roughly 90% of which are singletons. The V and J genes are TRBV5-1 and TRBJ1-6; D is perhaps TRBD1 (6 bases). The material sequenced was peripheral blood. The receptor comes from a human donor in a cohort sampled during active COVID-19. CDR3 amino acids: CASSQGGNLYNSPLHF. The CDR3 nucleotides read TGCGCCAGCAGCCAAGGGGGAAACCTATATAATTCACCCCTCCACTTT.